This record concerns one TCR beta chain sequence. This clone was recorded a few times. This receptor's antigen is unknown. Per-nucleotide qualities are absent, and no much larger clonotype sits a single base away. The data originate from a study of cytomegalovirus exposure and HLA in healthy donors (dated by TCRdb to the late 2010s). About the full investigation: In an earlier analysis of fewer than 750 of the donors, 250 to 350 Gb of sequence data and some 100 million unique TCR beta sequences from 150 million to 200 million T cells were reported. Typing coverage differed by locus: A, B, C, DRB1 and DQB1 were typed in roughly 620-630 donors, DQA1 in 522, DPA1 in around 600, and DPB1 in 472. An earlier analysis of several hundred of the donors applied high-throughput TCR beta sequencing to assess whether each TCR beta V gene segment acted as functional or pseudogenic. In a later analysis, previously published TCR beta repertoires from about 670 donors were re-analyzed and high-resolution HLA genotyping was added so that TCR occurrence patterns could be studied. Of the roughly 400 genotyped donors, 81% fell in the genetic ancestry cluster associated with self-reported Caucasian donors. About five DR-DQ haplotypes were handled as single units for association and clustering because linkage in the cohort was strong. Using immunosequencing, the study profiled T cell repertoires from 500 to 800 subjects and related those repertoires to cytomegalovirus serostatus. All discovery cohort repertoires had been generated using a single sequencing platform. The study aimed to test whether signatures of past pathogen exposure could be identified by cataloging public T cell receptors. The later analysis used no new phenotypic data to find candidate immune exposures, relying instead on TCR beta sequences and their occurrence across donors. HLA typing covered class I and class II loci at four-digit resolution. To predict cytomegalovirus infection status, the study brought together high-throughput TCR immunosequencing, statistical association of individual TCRs with disease status, and machine learning. About 330 gigabases of sequencing data and approximately 92 million unique TCR sequences made up an early release that covered approximately 700 HLA-typed donors. In addition to the first cohort of several hundred subjects, a separate validation cohort of 120 different subjects was used. On average, about 240,000 unique TCR beta nucleotide sequences were sequenced per donor among 398 genotyped donors of the cohort, with roughly a sixth of those sequences being non-productive. Donor age, sex, ethnicity and CMV serostatus were collected together with the repertoire data. A later genetic analysis took genome-wide SNP genotypes for 398 of the 666 donors and used that subset as a discovery cohort.

The library relied on the immunoSEQ multiplex PCR assay. The multiplex PCR relied on a mix of 60 forward primers for TCR Vbeta segments and 13 reverse primers for TCR Jbeta segments. A multiplex PCR assay on genomic DNA amplified the CDR3 region of rearranged TCR beta genes. Amplified TCR beta libraries were sequenced as 87-base-pair reads on the Illumina HiSeq System. On the study's bioinformatics: Across the roughly 640 repertoires, a later analysis counted approximately 75 million unique TCR beta chains, roughly 11 million of which were shared by at least two donors. To remove PCR and sequencing errors, raw reads were error-corrected and collapsed into unique sequences using a nearest-neighbor algorithm that merged closely related sequences. To assign V, D and J gene segments, CDR3 sequences were aligned to IMGT reference sequences. For a sequence to be retained, at least a six-nucleotide match to both a V gene segment and a J gene segment was required. A rearrangement counted as productive if the CDR3 had no stop codons and remained in frame with V and J, and every other rearrangement counted as non-productive. CDR3 was defined by IMGT convention, running from the second conserved V-encoded cysteine to the conserved J-encoded phenylalanine. In an earlier analysis of more than 550 of the donors, sequences lacking an unambiguous match to a single V gene segment were excluded. In an earlier analysis of 450 to 750 of the donors, a V segment was called functional when productive rearrangements were above 56.7%, and segregating when the standard deviation between donors exceeded 5%. A statistical classification framework was developed to diagnose cytomegalovirus status using the catalog of TCR beta chain sequences. In a later analysis, TCR nucleotide sequences were compared against IMGT/GENE-DB human TR gene sequences so that V and J genes could be assigned. The TCRdist pipeline was used in a later analysis to assign CDR3 sequences and most-parsimonious VDJ recombination scenarios. In a later analysis, every TCR beta chain was defined by the combination of its CDR3 amino acid sequence and its V-gene family, and reads without a unique V-gene family were dropped. In a later analysis, fewer than 600 highly shared, low-generation-probability nucleotide sequences were removed to address suspected cross-contamination and a sequencing artifact. In a later analysis, a clonal expansion index was calculated for each public chain from normalized within-repertoire ranks of inferred template counts. Generation probabilities in a later analysis came from a VDJ recombination model fitted to out-of-frame rearrangements, and those results were checked against IGoR. In a later analysis, TCR-TCR, TCR-HLA and TCR-CMV co-occurrence was scored with hypergeometric tests, and a repertoire-size bias correction was applied to TCR pairs. To estimate false discovery rates, a later analysis permuted the HLA or CMV assignments 20 times. A later analysis grouped co-occurring TCRs with DBSCAN, adding TCRdist sequence similarity when clustering within HLA-allele-positive subsets. Co-occurrence clustering excluded repertoires with fewer than 30,000 or more than 120,000 public chains, plus five with anomalous nucleotide sharing. As stored in TCRdb, this immuneACCESS dataset retains in-frame rearrangements with V and J assigned. A fraction of the clones does not appear; measured against another copy, unresolved V genes explain less than half of the discrepancy, and the remainder lacks a known reason. The V and J calls and clone size were taken over from that table, and D and trimming were inferred from the DNA. In this sample the table shows around 100,000 clones, 60% to 75% of which occur a single time. The ten largest clones add up to approximately 10% of the sample.

Here is what the overall study found, with its caveats: Specific HLA alleles were associated with 15,000 to 20,000 TCR beta sequences at a false discovery rate of 0.05 in a later analysis. A further reported finding was that TCR beta sequences accurately predicted the HLA-A and HLA-B alleles for most subjects in the first cohort. The 87-base-pair reads could not distinguish some IMGT-functional V segments, including TRBV6-2 and TRBV6-3, so those segments were excluded. Assigning TCR associations to individual alleles was difficult when HLA alleles, especially DR and DQ, strongly co-occurred. In a later genetic analysis, fewer N-insertions in productive TCRs were reported among donors in an Asian-associated ancestry cluster than the roughly 640-donor mean. While some public TCRs were present in many individuals, most TCR sequences turned up only very rarely across donors. In this cohort, only TCR beta chains were sequenced, and detectable features were limited by the absence of alpha or paired-chain data. A later analysis reported that several top co-occurrence clusters appeared linked to parvovirus B19, influenza, CMV and Epstein-Barr virus. In a later analysis, TCR association rates were found to vary across HLA loci, with the most associated TCRs seen for DRB1 alleles and the fewest for HLA-C alleles. Compared with equally common non-associated chains, HLA-associated TCR beta chains in a later analysis were more clonally expanded and had lower generation probabilities. CMV serostatus was the only immune exposure information available for the cohort. Three of the identified cytomegalovirus-associated TCR beta chains were confirmed in vitro to be specific for cytomegalovirus antigens. A cluster of highly shared sequence variants was judged likely to represent a technical artifact of the sequencing pipeline. Because HLA typing was missing for some donors at each locus, association tests included only the typed subset. It was suggested by the authors that the approach could potentially be generalized to other disease states and immunological phenotypes. In an earlier analysis of approximately 590 of the donors, most TCR beta V segments appeared in productive rearrangements about 87% or about 30% of the time, broadly matching IMGT annotations. Cytomegalovirus status was reported to be diagnosed by the classifier with high specificity and sensitivity in both the original and validation cohorts. A later genetic analysis associated a missense DCLRE1C variant with V-gene and J-gene trimming of TCR beta chains, and an independent cohort replicated the association. Linkage disequilibrium might explain the correlated functional status among segregating V segments, but an unknown experimental factor could not be ruled out. Most CMV-associated TCR beta chains appeared to be HLA-restricted in a later analysis, and the HLA associations seemed to be driven largely by CMV exposure. Presence/absence analyses assumed roughly uniform sequencing depth across donors, an assumption that may not hold. A total of 164 TCR beta chains were listed by the study as associated with cytomegalovirus. Around 16 rarely observed V segments, including chromosome 9 orphons, were excluded from the earlier analysis of a few hundred of the donors because counts were too low.

In total, approximately 700 healthy bone marrow donors made up the cohort. At the time of sampling, every cohort member was nominally healthy, though immune exposures that went unrecorded were likely present. The donor was CMV seropositive and belonged to the group of 250 to 300 seropositive cohort members. Every donor gave a peripheral blood sample, and the peripheral blood mononuclear cells from that sample were used for TCR beta sequencing. The Qiagen DNeasy Blood Extraction Kit was used to extract genomic DNA from the blood cell samples. Reading the germline V gene gives CDR1 MNHNS and CDR2 SASEGT. The CDR3 holds 14 amino acids from the cysteine to the valine. The only DNA kept is the CDR3, 42 bases in frame from the first base. Clipping removes 6 bases from V and 4 bases from J, with 7 as the unmatched junction base count.

This chain is built from TRBV6-1 and TRBJ2-7, with 9 junctional bases fitting TRBD2. Sequencing input: PBMCs. This receptor was identified in a man aged 40-55 years in good health and CMV-seropositive. The nucleotides read TGTGCCAGCAGCCATAGCGGGAGTCTGTACGAGCAGTACGTC. Translation gives CASSHSGSLYEQYV.